This entry lists 9 T cell receptor beta chains sequenced from one sample in a study of shared clonotypes between healthy human individuals. CD45RO-negative, CCR7-positively selected cells formed the naive CD8 fraction, excluding terminally differentiated effector memory CD45RA+ cells. This table comes from immunoSEQ multiplex PCR, and its TCRdb copy is limited to in-frame clones, with some not included. The sample holds approximately 2,200,000 clones, approximately 94% seen once. The sample was naive CD8+ T cells from PBMCs. These receptor sequences come from a man aged 18 to 30 in good health. Some clones in this sample may be carry-over from other donors' samples.

For this clone: At the DNA level, this CDR3 is encoded by other sequences in the same sample as well. The chain employs TRBV28 and TRBJ1-1; D unclear. Trimming cost V 3 bases and J 5 bases, with 10 bases left between them. From germline, CDR1 is MDHEN and CDR2 SYDVKM. This CDR3 is 13 amino acids long. This CDR3 reads CASSFSGHTEAFF. CDR3 DNA sequence: TGTGCCAGCAGTTTCTCCGGGCATACTGAAGCTTTCTTT.

The V gene is TRBV7-9, the J gene TRBJ1-5; TRBD1 matches at 9 bases. CDR1 and CDR2 from the germline V gene are SEHNR and FQNEAQ (reference sequence). This CDR3 is built from 16 residues. V was clipped by 5 bases and J by 5 bases; unmatched bases: 10. DNA of the CDR3: TGTGCCAGCAGCCCCCTTGGACAGGGGCCCTATCAGCCCCAGCATTTT. This sequence encodes CASSPLGQGPYQPQHF.

The chain is built from TRBV6-1 and TRBJ1-5; perhaps TRBD1 as D (5 bases). Germline CDR1 MNHNS, CDR2 SASEGT. This CDR3 is 15 amino acids long. V was trimmed by 1 base and J by 0 bases, leaving 7 bases between them. The CDR3 loop reads CASSEDRNSNQPQHF. For the CDR3, the DNA is TGTGCCAGCAGTGAAGACAGGAATAGCAATCAGCCCCAGCATTTT.

The rearrangement joins TRBV5-4 to TRBJ1-3; D unclear. The length of the CDR3 is 13 residues. Between the trimmed V and J ends, which lost 1 base and 4 bases, there was a span of 6 bases. Germline loops: CDR1 SGHNT, CDR2 YYREEE (reference sequence). The CDR3 DNA reads as TGTGCCAGCAGCTTGAAGGGAGGAAACACCATATATTTT. Its protein product is CASSLKGGNTIYF.

V usage is TRBV5-1 and J usage is TRBJ2-1; 7 nucleotides line up with TRBD2. The CDR3 length is 15 residues. The trim removed 0 bases at V and 5 bases at J, leaving 5 bases unmatched. CDR1 SGHRS and CDR2 YFSETQ come from the germline V gene. This chain's CDR3 is CASSLVASGHNEQFF. The CDR3 DNA reads as TGCGCCAGCAGCTTGGTGGCTAGCGGCCACAATGAGCAGTTCTTC.

V is TRBV4-1 and J is TRBJ1-5; 8 nucleotides match TRBD1. Germline CDR1 and CDR2: MGHRA and YSYEKL. The CDR3 contains 18 residues. Trimming at V came to 2 bases and at J to 0 bases, leaving 9 bases not matched to a gene. The CDR3 spells CASSQIEKQGVSNQPQHF. The CDR3 DNA is TGCGCCAGCAGCCAAATAGAAAAACAGGGGGTTAGCAATCAGCCCCAGCATTTT.

The genes are TRBV28 and TRBJ2-3; 7 bases align to TRBD2. V lost 2 bases and J lost 4; bases outside the gene matches: 9. The CDR3 is 16 amino acids. The germline V gene has CDR1 MDHEN and CDR2 SYDVKM. The CDR3 reads CASSLTPGGGADTQYF. For the CDR3, the DNA is TGTGCCAGCAGTTTAACGCCGGGAGGTGGGGCAGATACGCAGTATTTT.

Turning to this clone: One end of the junction is discordant with germline, which a read error may explain. The rearrangement links TRBV19 to TRBJ2-7, with 11 nucleotides matching TRBD1. CDR3 length: 12 residues. Germline V gene data show CDR1 as LNHDA and CDR2 as SQIVND (reference sequence). In DNA form, the CDR3 reads TGTGCCAGTAGTCAAAAGGACAGGGGGCTAGACTTC. It encodes CASSQKDRGLDF.

V gene TRBV9 combines with J gene TRBJ1-1; D is possibly TRBD1 (5 bases). The CDR3 consists of 19 residues. CDR1 and CDR2 (germline): SGDLS, YYNGEE. The germline V and J ends were trimmed by 3 bases and 5 bases, with 29 bases remaining between them. CDR3 protein: CASSADEDDQGGLRTEAFF. The CDR3 nucleotides are TGTGCCAGCAGCGCCGACGAGGACGATCAGGGTGGTTTACGGACTGAAGCTTTCTTT.